Presented here are 21 T cell receptor beta chains from one specimen sequenced in a study of T cell responses to AZD1222 COVID-19 vaccine. Method: immunoSEQ multiplex PCR; TCRdb's copy keeps in-frame clones and lacks some. The sample holds about 120,000 clones, roughly nine tenths seen once. The material sequenced was peripheral blood, taken 28 days after the second AZD1222 dose. The receptors derive from an adult who received the AZD1222 COVID-19 vaccine.

This clone was counted once. The chain uses TRBV6-5 and TRBJ2-6; no reliable D call. The V and J ends lost 5 bases and 0 bases respectively, with 8 bases between them. Germline V CDR1 and CDR2: MNHEY, SVGAGI. This CDR3 is 15 amino acids long. CDR3 in amino acids: CASSRQISGANVLTF. The CDR3, as DNA: TGTGCCAGCAGTAGGCAGATCTCTGGGGCCAACGTCCTGACTTTC.

The chain recombines TRBV27 with TRBJ2-2; D is unclear. V was cut by 3 bases and J by 6 bases, with 8 bases left in between. CDR1 and CDR2 from the germline V gene are MNHEY and SMNVEV (reference sequence). The CDR3 extends over 13 amino acids. The CDR3 loop reads CASSLGYSGELFF. CDR3 DNA sequence: TGTGCCAGCAGTTTGGGGTACTCCGGGGAGCTGTTTTTT.

This clone was found a few times. The chain employs TRBV4-3 and TRBJ1-3, with 8 bases lining up with TRBD1. The germline V gene has CDR1 LGHNA and CDR2 YSLEER. V lost 0 bases to trimming and J lost 5 bases; unmatched junction nucleotides: 9. The CDR3 loop spans 17 amino acids. The CDR3 DNA reads TGCGCCAGCAGCCAAGATGGAGGGACAGGAGGTCGAAACACCATATATTTT. Translated: CASSQDGGTGGRNTIYF.

The chain recombines TRBV11-2 with TRBJ2-3, with 11 bases that match TRBD2. The CDR3 sequence is 16 residues long. In germline, CDR1 is SGHAT, CDR2 FQNNGV. Trimming at V came to 4 bases and at J to 1 base, leaving 4 bases not matched to a gene. This chain's CDR3 is CASSSTSGEGTDTQYF. The DNA for the CDR3 is TGTGCCAGCAGCTCGACTAGCGGGGAAGGCACAGATACGCAGTATTTT.

V gene TRBV2 combines with J gene TRBJ2-7; 7 nucleotides align to TRBD2. Per the germline V gene, CDR1 is SNHLY and CDR2 is FYNNEI. The CDR3 spans 13 residues. The J segment lost 4 bases and the V segment lost 8 bases, leaving 8 bases of the junction unmatched. The CDR3 loop is CASGRDYPYEQYF. DNA of the CDR3: TGTGCCAGCGGCCGGGACTATCCATACGAGCAGTACTTC.

The rearrangement links TRBV5-1 to TRBJ2-1; D is unclear. The CDR3 runs to 15 residues. Germline lookup yields CDR1 SGHRS and CDR2 YFSETQ. Deletions cut 2 bases from V and 2 bases from J, with 11 bases between. This chain's CDR3 is CASSFFAEPYNEQFF. The CDR3 DNA reads as TGCGCCAGCAGCTTTTTCGCGGAACCCTACAATGAGCAGTTCTTC.

This rearrangement joins TRBV30 to TRBJ2-3; 10 nucleotides line up with TRBD2. The CDR3 runs 14 residues. Germline V lookup: CDR1 GTSNPN, CDR2 SVGIG (reference sequence). The V and J ends lost 6 bases and 3 bases, in that order; junction bases with no gene match: 6. The CDR3 loop reads CACTAGGSTDTQYF. CDR3 nucleotides: TGTGCCTGCACAGCGGGGGGGAGTACAGATACGCAGTATTTT.

This chain connects TRBV4-1 to TRBJ2-1; 8 bases fit TRBD2. Germline loops: CDR1 MGHRA, CDR2 YSYEKL. With V trimmed by 6 bases and J by 2 bases, 9 bases remained unmatched. The CDR3 runs to 16 residues. The CDR3 loop is CASSISGGHTYNEQFF. DNA of the CDR3: TGCGCCAGCAGTATCAGCGGGGGCCACACCTACAATGAGCAGTTCTTC.

The rearrangement joins TRBV5-5 to TRBJ2-1; D is unclear. The CDR3 contains 15 residues. V was shortened by 2 bases and J by 0 bases, with 9 bases between the two germline ends. Germline V lookup: CDR1 SGHKS, CDR2 YYEKEE (reference sequence). The CDR3 protein is CASSLPVNSYNEQFF. The CDR3, as DNA: TGTGCCAGCAGCTTACCAGTGAACTCCTACAATGAGCAGTTCTTC. Full variable domain (remainder filled in from reference TRBV5-5 and TRBJ2-1): DAGVTQSPTHLIKTRGQQVTLRCSPISGHKSVSWYQQVLGQGPQFIFQYYEKEERGRGNFPDRFSARQFPNYSSELNVNALLLGDSALYLCASSLPVNSYNEQFFGPGTRLTVL.

This clone was detected only once. This chain joins TRBV2 and TRBJ1-4; D remains unclear. Trimming took off 4 bases at V and 0 bases at J, with 9 bases between the two ends. CDR1 and CDR2 from the germline V gene are SNHLY and FYNNEI. CDR3 length: 15 amino acids. CDR3 sequence reads: CASSAGLATNEKLFF. The CDR3 DNA sequence: TGTGCCAGCAGTGCCGGGCTTGCAACTAATGAAAAACTGTTTTTT.

The rearrangement joins TRBV3-1 (or the pseudogene TRBV3-2) to TRBJ2-5; D gene ambiguous. With 4 bases removed from V and 1 base from J, the gap between germline ends came to 7 bases. CDR3 length: 13 residues. Germline V CDR1 and CDR2: LGHDT, YNNKEL (reference sequence). CDR3 sequence reads: CASSRRTQETQYF. As DNA, the CDR3 is TGTGCCAGCAGCCGCCGGACCCAAGAGACCCAGTACTTC.

V is TRBV5-5 and J is TRBJ1-2; D unclear. V was shortened by 1 base and J by 2 bases, with 6 bases between the two germline ends. Germline CDR1 and CDR2: SGHKS and YYEKEE (reference sequence). The CDR3 contains 13 residues. The CDR3 sequence: CASSLTLNYGYTF. The CDR3 bases are TGTGCCAGCAGCTTGACCCTAAACTATGGCTACACCTTC.

The rearrangement uses TRBV2 and TRBJ2-5; unclear D gene. Trimming pared 6 bases from V and 5 bases from J, leaving 16 bases between. Germline CDR1 is SNHLY and CDR2 is FYNNEI. The CDR3 covers 14 residues. CDR3: CASSKMGYRETQYF. In DNA form, the CDR3 reads TGTGCCAGCAGCAAAATGGGCTATCGGGAGACCCAGTACTTC.

This chain uses TRBV18 with TRBJ1-2; D is uncertain. CDR3 length: 14 amino acids. V dropped 2 bases and J dropped 5 bases, with 12 bases sitting between them. CDR1 KGHSH and CDR2 LQKENI come from the germline V gene. In DNA form, the CDR3 reads TGTGCCAGCTCACCAGACAACGCTGGGTATGGCTACACCTTC. It encodes CASSPDNAGYGYTF.

CDR3 sequence (DNA): TGTGCCAGCAGCTTGAGCCGCAATCAGCCCCAGCATTTT. Protein: CASSLSRNQPQHF. V gene TRBV5-8 combines with J gene TRBJ1-5, with D unresolved. V was clipped by 1 base and J by 2 bases, with 4 bases between them. The CDR3 runs to 13 residues. CDR1 is SGHTS, CDR2 YDEGEE, per germline.

This chain links TRBV6-2 or TRBV6-3 with TRBJ2-1; D gene uncertain. Germline assignment: CDR1 MNHEY and CDR2 SVGEGT. Trimming pared 2 bases from V and 7 bases from J, leaving 15 bases between. The CDR3 has 15 amino acids. CDR3 bases: TGTGCCAGCAGTTACGAGGATAGCTTGGGTAATGAGCAGTTCTTC. Translated: CASSYEDSLGNEQFF.

The chain uses TRBV5-1 and TRBJ1-4; TRBD1 might be the D (5 bases). CDR3 length equals 15 residues. In germline, CDR1 is SGHRS, CDR2 YFSETQ. V was pared by 4 bases and J by 3 bases, with 13 bases between. CDR3 nucleotide sequence: TGCGCCAGCAGCATTGACAGTACCTCTAATGAAAAACTGTTTTTT. It yields the protein CASSIDSTSNEKLFF. Supplemented by reference TRBV5-1 and TRBJ1-4, the full variable domain reads KAGVTQTPRYLIKTRGQQVTLSCSPISGHRSVSWYQQTPGQGLQFLFEYFSETQRNKGNFPGRFSGRQFSNSRSEMNVSTLELGDSALYLCASSIDSTSNEKLFFGSGTQLSVL.

The rearrangement uses TRBV14 and TRBJ1-6, with unresolved D. The ends were cut back, 0 bases at V and 6 bases at J, with 9 bases in the middle. The CDR3 contains 15 residues. Germline values: CDR1 SGHDN, CDR2 FVKESK. CDR3 in DNA: TGTGCCAGCAGCCAAGATGGGCGGTCTAATTCACCCCTCCACTTT. Protein sequence: CASSQDGRSNSPLHF.

The chain recombines TRBV24-1 with TRBJ2-2; D gene unclear. The length of the CDR3 is 13 residues. V was clipped by 5 bases and J by 5 bases, with 8 bases between them. The germline V gene has CDR1 KGHDR and CDR2 SFDVKD. The chain's CDR3 is CATSAQPTGELFF. As DNA, the CDR3 is TGTGCCACCAGTGCTCAACCGACCGGGGAGCTGTTTTTT.

The genes are TRBV11-3 and TRBJ1-2; no definite D call. The CDR3 is 15 amino acids. V was cut by 5 bases and J by 0 bases, with 13 bases left in between. In germline, CDR1 is SGHNT, CDR2 YENEEA. CDR3 coding DNA: TGTGCCAGCAGCCGTGGTCGGGCCACTAACTATGGCTACACCTTC. This gives the protein CASSRGRATNYGYTF.

The genes are TRBV20-1 and TRBJ1-2, with D possibly matching TRBD1 (5 bases). The CDR3 spans 12 residues. Trimming took 3 bases from V and 4 from J, leaving 9 bases between them. CDR1 and CDR2 (germline): DFQATT, SNEGSKA (reference sequence). The CDR3 DNA is TGCAGTGCTAGTGGGACTTCCTATGGCTACACCTTC. Amino acid sequence: CSASGTSYGYTF.